This record covers a single T cell receptor beta chain. Its antigen is unknown. These data originate in a study of T cell responses to AZD1222 COVID-19 vaccine. Broader study findings: Only a handful of AZD1222 recipients were seropositive at baseline. Two doses of AZD1222 preceded a rise in Spike-specific TCR breadth and depth. Most donors were white British and more were female, and clonal diversity was possibly underestimated. Vaccine-related CD4 TCRs covered spike, predominating at 160-218 and 743-854.

Germline assignment: CDR1 MNHEY and CDR2 SVGAGI. The CDR3 consists of 14 residues. V lost 2 bases to trimming and J lost 6 bases; unmatched junction nucleotides: 6. Sequencing was performed with immunoSEQ multiplex PCR; in TCRdb, only in-frame clones are kept and a portion is missing. The sample lists some 100,000 clones; approximately 91% were seen once. This sequence was found in an adult in good health. The source was peripheral blood, collected on day 0 of AZD1222 vaccination. The chain joins TRBV6-5 to TRBJ1-2; TRBD1 matches at 7 bases. This chain's CDR3 is CASSYGEGANGYTF. In DNA form, the CDR3 reads TGTGCCAGCAGTTACGGGGAGGGGGCTAATGGCTACACCTTC.